This T cell receptor (beta chain) was sequenced during a study of T-cell memory formation after mild COVID-19 listed by TCRdb under 2021. Regarding the study in general: Most TCR sequence clusters were specific to one of the two donors. The cohort comprised two young, previously healthy adult volunteers, one female and one male. In a couple of donors, T-cell clones that expanded and contracted after mild COVID-19 were tracked by sequencing TCRalpha and TCRbeta repertoires over time.

Details on this clonotype: What this receptor recognizes is not known. Base qualities are not provided; no much larger clone lies one nucleotide away.

Ficoll-Paque density gradient centrifugation was the method used to isolate PBMCs. CDR1 and CDR2 were assigned from the germline V gene as MNHEY and SVGAGI. Its CDR3 holds 15 amino acids, cysteine through phenylalanine. The DNA shown is the 45-base CDR3, in frame from base 1. V is reduced by 2 bases and J by 5 bases, leaving a spacing of 15 bases between them. Study-level results and caveats: Whether the second-wave clones peaking on day 37 were SARS-CoV-2 specific was not confirmed. Only a couple of mild cases were covered by the study, and larger cohorts that include severe cases with pre-infection samples were considered necessary. Contracting CD4+ clones appeared mostly in the CM and EM memory subsets, whereas CD8+ clones were enriched in EMRA. Clones contracting from day 15 to 85 had balanced CD4/CD8 phenotypes, while a second wave expanding from day 15 to 37 was biased towards CD4+. Some responding clones were detected in pre-infection memory, suggesting pre-existing cross-reactive memory T cells joined the SARS-CoV-2 response.

Instrument on record: Illumina NovaSeq 6000. cDNA libraries for TCRalpha and TCRbeta were prepared by 5'RACE using constant-segment primers, with sample barcodes and unique molecular identifiers added. Trizol reagent was used to extract RNA from every sample. Amplification of the libraries took two PCR steps, and the second step added a second sample barcode plus Illumina TruSeq adapters. Sequencing of libraries was performed on an Illumina NovaSeq with 2 x 150 bp paired-end reads. The authors' pipeline ran thus. Reads were demultiplexed and collapsed into UMI-guided consensus sequences with migec v1.2.7. Using mixcr v2.1.11, the UMI consensuses were aligned to TRA and TRB V and J templates and assembled into clonotypes. Clonotypes were classified as expanded or contracted when called significant by both edgeR and NoisET, with noise models trained on biological replicates. For edgeR calls, a false discovery rate-adjusted p below 0.01 and a log2 fold-change threshold of 1 were applied. As an exploratory analysis of dynamics, max-normalized trajectories of the 1000 most abundant clonotypes were examined by PCA with hierarchical clustering. The CD4 or CD8 phenotype of responding clones was assigned using the separately sequenced CD4+ and CD8+ repertoires. TCRdb handled the public reads itself, with Q25 trimming in fastp and clone calling in MiXCR, and kept productive beta chains. Each CDR3 protein appears once, grouped with its most common genes and DNA. These V and J calls derive from TCRdb rather than the authors' analysis. This sample has nearly 350,000 distinct CDR3 sequences in its table, and roughly 13% of those were observed once. About 21% of the sample is taken by the ten largest.

The V and J segments used are TRBV6-5 and TRBJ1-1; the D gene identity is not certain. Sequencing was performed on PBMCs or a T cell subset sorted from them (not recorded which). The source of this sequence is a man between 18 and 29 years old who had mild COVID-19 (a few samples of this study predate the infection). The sample titles of this study are shuffled in the database, so cell type and time point are left out; the donor was told from shared clones. Here is the DNA: TGTGCCAGCAGTTACGGCGGGAGAGGGAGTACTGAAGCTTTCTTT. Translated, this gives CASSYGGRGSTEAFF.